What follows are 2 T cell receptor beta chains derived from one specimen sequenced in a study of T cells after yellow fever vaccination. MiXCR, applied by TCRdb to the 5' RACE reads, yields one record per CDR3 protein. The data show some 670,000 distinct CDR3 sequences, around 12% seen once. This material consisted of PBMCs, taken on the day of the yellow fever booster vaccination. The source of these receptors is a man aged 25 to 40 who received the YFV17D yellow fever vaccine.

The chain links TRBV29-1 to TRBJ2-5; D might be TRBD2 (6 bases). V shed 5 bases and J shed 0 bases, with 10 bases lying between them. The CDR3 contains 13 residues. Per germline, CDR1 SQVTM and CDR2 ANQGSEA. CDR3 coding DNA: TGCAGCGTTTACGCGGGACACCAAGAGACCCAGTACTTC. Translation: CSVYAGHQETQYF.

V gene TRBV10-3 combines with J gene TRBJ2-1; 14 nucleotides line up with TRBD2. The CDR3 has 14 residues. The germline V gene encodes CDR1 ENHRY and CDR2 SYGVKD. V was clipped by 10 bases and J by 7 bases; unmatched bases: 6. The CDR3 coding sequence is TGTGCCACAGAAGGGACTAGCGGGAGTAATGAGCAGTTCTTC. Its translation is CATEGTSGSNEQFF.